A selection of T cell receptor beta chains follows, all from one sample in a study of PD-1 blockade in classical Hodgkin lymphoma. TCRdb keeps only in-frame clones here, not all; method: immunoSEQ multiplex PCR. The table has 20,000 to 25,000 clones, approximately 70% seen once. Sequencing was performed on CD4+ T cells from blood, taken before the fourth cycle of nivolumab. Receptors were obtained from a human donor with classical Hodgkin lymphoma. CDR3s include the opening cysteine and the closing phenylalanine or tryptophan. The D gene is left open where the match is weak. The size field is filled for only some rows; it gives once, few, many or a size class.

CDR3aa | CDR3nt | abundance | d_gene | j_gene | v_gene
CASSLFYPGSDEQYF | TGTGCCAGCAGTTTATTCTACCCAGGGAGCGACGAGCAGTACTTC | NA | NA | TRBJ2-7 | TRBV28
CASSQAGTDSYEQYF | TGCGCCAGCAGCCAGGCCGGGACGGATTCCTACGAGCAGTACTTC | few | NA | TRBJ2-7 | TRBV4-3
CASSFGRGLNQPQHF | TGTGCCAGCAGCTTTGGCAGGGGGCTCAATCAGCCCCAGCATTTT | NA | TRBD1 | TRBJ1-5 | TRBV5-6
CASGLGGLPGFGYEQYF | TGTGCTAGTGGTTTGGGGGGATTACCAGGGTTTGGATACGAGCAGTACTTC | NA | NA | TRBJ2-7 | TRBV12-5
CASRPTTGQEQFF | TGTGCCAGCAGGCCGACGACGGGGCAAGAGCAGTTCTTC | NA | NA | TRBJ2-1 | TRBV6-5
CASSLFDRSNYGYTF | TGTGCCAGCAGCTTGTTCGACAGATCTAACTATGGCTACACCTTC | NA | NA | TRBJ1-2 | TRBV5-6
CASNAPGLGGRDTQYF | TGTGCCAGCAACGCTCCGGGACTGGGGGGACGAGATACGCAGTATTTT | NA | NA | TRBJ2-3 | TRBV19
CASSLPGRYEQYF | TGTGCCAGCAGCTTGCCAGGGAGGTACGAGCAGTACTTC | few | NA | TRBJ2-7 | TRBV7-2
CASSTLAQETQYF | TGTGCCAGCAGCACGCTAGCGCAAGAGACCCAGTACTTC | NA | NA | TRBJ2-5 | TRBV5-4
CSAQSTGEVYGYTF | TGCAGTGCCCAATCGACAGGGGAAGTCTATGGCTACACCTTC | NA | TRBD1 | TRBJ1-2 | TRBV29-1
CASSFPGFEYEQYF | TGTGCCAGCAGTTTCCCAGGGTTTGAGTACGAGCAGTACTTC | few | NA | TRBJ2-7 | TRBV28
CASSEIALETAPYEQYF | TGTGCCAGCAGTGAGATCGCCCTCGAGACCGCCCCCTACGAGCAGTACTTC | NA | NA | TRBJ2-7 | TRBV2
CASSLLQASTLDTQYF | TGCGCCAGCAGCTTGTTGCAGGCCAGTACTCTAGATACGCAGTATTTT | NA | NA | TRBJ2-3 | TRBV5-1
CASSLEPQRGNNEQFF | TGTGCCAGCAGCTTAGAACCCCAGCGGGGGAACAATGAGCAGTTCTTC | NA | TRBD2 | TRBJ2-1 | TRBV11-2
CASSDRDRGFTYEQYF | TGTGCCAGCAGTGATAGGGACAGGGGCTTCACCTACGAGCAGTACTTC | few | TRBD1 | TRBJ2-7 | TRBV2
CASSLRGVQETQYF | TGTGCCAGCAGCTTACGGGGGGTCCAAGAGACCCAGTACTTC | NA | TRBD2 | TRBJ2-5 | TRBV7-6
CASSSTLRYGYTF | TGTGCCAGCAGTTCGACGTTGCGGTATGGCTACACCTTC | NA | NA | TRBJ1-2 | TRBV28
CASSLDLGWANVLTF | TGCGCCAGCAGCTTGGATCTAGGTTGGGCCAACGTCCTGACTTTC | NA | NA | TRBJ2-6 | TRBV5-1